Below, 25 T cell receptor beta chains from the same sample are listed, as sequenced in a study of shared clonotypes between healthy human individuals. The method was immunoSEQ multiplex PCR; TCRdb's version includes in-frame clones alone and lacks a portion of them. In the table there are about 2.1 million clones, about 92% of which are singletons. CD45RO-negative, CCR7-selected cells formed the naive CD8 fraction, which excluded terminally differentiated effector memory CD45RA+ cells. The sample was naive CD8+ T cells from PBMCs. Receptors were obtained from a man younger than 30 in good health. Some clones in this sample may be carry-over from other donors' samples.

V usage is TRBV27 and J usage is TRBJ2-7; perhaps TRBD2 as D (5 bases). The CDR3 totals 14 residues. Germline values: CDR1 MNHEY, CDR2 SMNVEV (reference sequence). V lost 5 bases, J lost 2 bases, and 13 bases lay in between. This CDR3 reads CASSPSSRPYEQYF. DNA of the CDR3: TGTGCCAGCAGTCCGTCTAGCCGACCCTACGAGCAGTACTTC.

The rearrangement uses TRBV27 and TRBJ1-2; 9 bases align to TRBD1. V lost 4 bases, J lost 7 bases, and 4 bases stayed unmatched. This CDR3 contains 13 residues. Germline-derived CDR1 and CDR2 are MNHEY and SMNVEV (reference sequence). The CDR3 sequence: CASSSRDRAGYTF. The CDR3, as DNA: TGTGCCAGCAGTTCAAGGGACAGGGCTGGCTACACCTTC.

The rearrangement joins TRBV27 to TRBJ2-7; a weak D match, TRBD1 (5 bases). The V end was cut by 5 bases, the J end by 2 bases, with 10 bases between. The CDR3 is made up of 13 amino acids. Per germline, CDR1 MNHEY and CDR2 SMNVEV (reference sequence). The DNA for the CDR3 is TGTGCCAGCAGTCAGCGACAGACCTACGAGCAGTACTTC. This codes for CASSQRQTYEQYF.

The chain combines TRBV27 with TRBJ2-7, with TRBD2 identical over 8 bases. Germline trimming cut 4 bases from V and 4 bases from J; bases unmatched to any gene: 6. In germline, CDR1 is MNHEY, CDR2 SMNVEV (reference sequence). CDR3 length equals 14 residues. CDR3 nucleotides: TGTGCCAGCAGTTCCTCGGGACTAGAATACGAGCAGTACTTC. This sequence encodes CASSSSGLEYEQYF.

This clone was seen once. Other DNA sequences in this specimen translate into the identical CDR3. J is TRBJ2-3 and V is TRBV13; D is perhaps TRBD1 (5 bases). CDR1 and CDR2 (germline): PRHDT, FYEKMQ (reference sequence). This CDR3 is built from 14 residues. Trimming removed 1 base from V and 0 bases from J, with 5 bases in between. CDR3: CASSLAGSTDTQYF. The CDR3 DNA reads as TGTGCCAGCAGCTTAGCAGGGAGCACAGATACGCAGTATTTT.

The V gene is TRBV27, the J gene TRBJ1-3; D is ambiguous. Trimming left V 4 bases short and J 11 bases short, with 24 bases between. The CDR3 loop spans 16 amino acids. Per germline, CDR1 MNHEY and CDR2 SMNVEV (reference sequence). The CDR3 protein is CASSSRAGVITPAIYF. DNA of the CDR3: TGTGCCAGCAGTTCCCGGGCAGGCGTAATTACCCCTGCCATATATTTT.

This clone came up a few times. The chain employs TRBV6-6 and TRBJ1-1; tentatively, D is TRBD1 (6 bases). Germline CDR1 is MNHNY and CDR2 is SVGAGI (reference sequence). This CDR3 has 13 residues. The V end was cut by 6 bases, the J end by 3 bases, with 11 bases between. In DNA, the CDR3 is TGTGCCAGCAGGGAGGGGGGGTACACTGAAGCTTTCTTT. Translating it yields CASREGGYTEAFF.

The CDR3 protein is CATTRRMVHEQFF. The CDR3 region has the DNA TGTGCCACTACCAGGAGGATGGTTCATGAGCAGTTCTTC. The rearrangement joins TRBV6-1 to TRBJ2-1; D is perhaps TRBD2 (5 bases). This CDR3 comprises 13 residues. V was clipped by 10 bases and J by 8 bases, with 18 bases between them. CDR1 is MNHNS and CDR2 is SASEGT in the germline V gene.

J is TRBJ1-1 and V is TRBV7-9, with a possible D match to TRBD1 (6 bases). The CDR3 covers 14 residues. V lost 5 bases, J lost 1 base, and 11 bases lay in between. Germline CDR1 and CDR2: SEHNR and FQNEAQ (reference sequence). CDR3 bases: TGTGCCAGCAGCCCAAAGACAGGGAACACTGAAGCTTTCTTT. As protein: CASSPKTGNTEAFF.

The CDR3 sequence: CAWSVEIGSYEQYF. The CDR3 DNA sequence: TGTGCCTGGAGTGTAGAGATCGGATCCTACGAGCAGTACTTC. V and J are TRBV30 and TRBJ2-7, with unresolved D. From germline, CDR1 is GTSNPN and CDR2 SVGIG (reference sequence). Trimming pared 0 bases from V and 1 base from J, leaving 10 bases between. This CDR3 has 14 amino acids. The whole variable domain, remainder taken from reference TRBV30 and TRBJ2-7, is SQTIHQWPATLVQPVGSPLSLECTVEGTSNPNLYWYRQAAGRGLQLLFYSVGIGQISSEVPQNLSASRPQDRQFILSSKKLLLSDSGFYLCAWSVEIGSYEQYFGPGTRLTVT.

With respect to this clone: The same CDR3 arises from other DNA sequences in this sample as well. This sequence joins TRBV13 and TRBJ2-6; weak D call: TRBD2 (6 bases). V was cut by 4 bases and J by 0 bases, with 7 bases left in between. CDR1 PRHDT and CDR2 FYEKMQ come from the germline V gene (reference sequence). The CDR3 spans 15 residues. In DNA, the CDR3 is TGTGCCAGCAGCTCCGGGGGCTCTGGGGCCAACGTCCTGACTTTC. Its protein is CASSSGGSGANVLTF.

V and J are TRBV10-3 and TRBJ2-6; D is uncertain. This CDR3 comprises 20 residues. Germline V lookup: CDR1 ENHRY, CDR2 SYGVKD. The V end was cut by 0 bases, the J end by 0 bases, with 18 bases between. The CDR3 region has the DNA TGTGCCATCAGTGAGTCGAAGGATGGACGCACTTACTCTGGGGCCAACGTCCTGACTTTC. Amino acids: CAISESKDGRTYSGANVLTF.

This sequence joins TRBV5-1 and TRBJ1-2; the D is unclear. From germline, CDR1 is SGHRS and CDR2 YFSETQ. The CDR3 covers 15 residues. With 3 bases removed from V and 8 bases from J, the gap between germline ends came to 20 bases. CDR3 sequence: CASSSLGLSGEGYTF. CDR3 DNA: TGCGCCAGCAGCTCTCTAGGACTCTCGGGAGAAGGCTACACCTTC. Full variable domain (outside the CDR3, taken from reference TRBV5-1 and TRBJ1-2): KAGVTQTPRYLIKTRGQQVTLSCSPISGHRSVSWYQQTPGQGLQFLFEYFSETQRNKGNFPGRFSGRQFSNSRSEMNVSTLELGDSALYLCASSSLGLSGEGYTFGSGTRLTVV.

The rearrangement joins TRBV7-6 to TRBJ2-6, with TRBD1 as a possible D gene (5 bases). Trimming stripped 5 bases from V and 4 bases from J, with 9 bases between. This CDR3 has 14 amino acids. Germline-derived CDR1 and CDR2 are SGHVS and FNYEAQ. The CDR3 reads CASSQGEGANVLTF. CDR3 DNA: TGTGCCAGCAGCCAGGGTGAAGGGGCCAACGTCCTGACTTTC.

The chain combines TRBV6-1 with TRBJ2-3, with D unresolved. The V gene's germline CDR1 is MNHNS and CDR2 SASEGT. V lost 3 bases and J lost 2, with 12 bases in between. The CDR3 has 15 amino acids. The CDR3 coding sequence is TGTGCCAGCAGTGATCGGACGAGACTCACAGATACGCAGTATTTT. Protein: CASSDRTRLTDTQYF.

The CDR3, as DNA: TGTGCCACCAGCAGGGAAACTCTTAGCGGGAGCGCCTACGAGCAGTACTTC. Amino acid sequence: CATSRETLSGSAYEQYF. The chain combines TRBV15 with TRBJ2-7; 9 bases are shared with TRBD2. Germline V CDR1 and CDR2: LNHNV, YYDKDF (reference sequence). The V segment lost 3 bases and the J segment 2 bases; nucleotides outside the gene matches: 11. This CDR3 spans 17 amino acids.

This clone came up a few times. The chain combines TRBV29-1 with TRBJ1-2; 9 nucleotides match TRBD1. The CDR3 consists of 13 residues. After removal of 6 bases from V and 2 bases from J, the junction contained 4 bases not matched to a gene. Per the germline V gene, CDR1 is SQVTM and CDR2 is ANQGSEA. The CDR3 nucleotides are TGCAGCGTAGGGACAGGGACCAACTATGGCTACACCTTC. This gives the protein CSVGTGTNYGYTF. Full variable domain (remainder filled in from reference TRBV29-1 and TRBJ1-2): SAVISQKPSRDICQRGTSLTIQCQVDSQVTMMFWYRQQPGQSLTLIATANQGSEATYESGFVIDKFPISRPNLTFSTLTVSNMSPEDSSIYLCSVGTGTNYGYTFGSGTRLTVV.

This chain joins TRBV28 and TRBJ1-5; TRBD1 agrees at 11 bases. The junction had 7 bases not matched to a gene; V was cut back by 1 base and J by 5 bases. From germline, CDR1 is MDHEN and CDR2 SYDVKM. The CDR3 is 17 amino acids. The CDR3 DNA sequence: TGTGCCAGCAGTTTATACCCCTGGACAGGGGGCCATCAGCCCCAGCATTTT. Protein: CASSLYPWTGGHQPQHF.

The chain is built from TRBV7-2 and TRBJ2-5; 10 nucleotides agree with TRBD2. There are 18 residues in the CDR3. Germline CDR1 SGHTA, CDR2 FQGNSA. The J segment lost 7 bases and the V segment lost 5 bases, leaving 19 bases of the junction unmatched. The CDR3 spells CASSETSGRAGGMGTQYF. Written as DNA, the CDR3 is TGTGCCAGCAGCGAGACCAGCGGGAGGGCCGGCGGGATGGGGACCCAGTACTTC.

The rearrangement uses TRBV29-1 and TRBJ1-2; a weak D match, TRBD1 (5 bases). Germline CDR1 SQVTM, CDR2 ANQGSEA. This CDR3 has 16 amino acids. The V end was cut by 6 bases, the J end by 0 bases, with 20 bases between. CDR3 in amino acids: CSVGDPGASSNYGYTF. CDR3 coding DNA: TGCAGCGTCGGGGACCCCGGGGCGTCCTCTAACTATGGCTACACCTTC.

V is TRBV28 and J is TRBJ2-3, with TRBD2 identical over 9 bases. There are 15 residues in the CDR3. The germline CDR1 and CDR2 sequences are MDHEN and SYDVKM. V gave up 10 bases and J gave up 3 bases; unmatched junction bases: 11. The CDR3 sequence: CATQFSGRGTDTQYF. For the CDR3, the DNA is TGTGCCACCCAATTTAGCGGGAGAGGGACAGATACGCAGTATTTT.

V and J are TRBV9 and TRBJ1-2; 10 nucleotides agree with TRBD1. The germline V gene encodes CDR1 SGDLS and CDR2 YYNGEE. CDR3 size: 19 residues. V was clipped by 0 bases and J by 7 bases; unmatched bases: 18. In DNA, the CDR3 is TGTGCCAGCAGCGTAGACCCCGGGACAGGGGCGAACAGACCCTTTGGCTACACCTTC. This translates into CASSVDPGTGANRPFGYTF.

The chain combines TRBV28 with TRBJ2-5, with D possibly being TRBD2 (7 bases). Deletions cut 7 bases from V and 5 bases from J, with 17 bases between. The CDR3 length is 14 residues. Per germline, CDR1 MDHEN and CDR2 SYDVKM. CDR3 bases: TGTGCCAGCATGCTCCAAGGGGGGGATGAGACCCAGTACTTC. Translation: CASMLQGGDETQYF.

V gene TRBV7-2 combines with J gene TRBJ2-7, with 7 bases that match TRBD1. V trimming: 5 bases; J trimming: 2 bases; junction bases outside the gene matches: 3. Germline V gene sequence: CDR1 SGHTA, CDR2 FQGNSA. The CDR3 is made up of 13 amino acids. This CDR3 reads CASSLTGAYEQYF. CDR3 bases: TGTGCCAGCAGCCTTACAGGGGCCTACGAGCAGTACTTC.

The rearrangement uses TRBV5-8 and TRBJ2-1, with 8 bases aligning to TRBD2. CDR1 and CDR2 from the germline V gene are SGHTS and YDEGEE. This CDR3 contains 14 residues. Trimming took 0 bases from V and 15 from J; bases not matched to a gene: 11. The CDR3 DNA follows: TGTGCCAGCAGCTTGGTCCTGACGGACCGGGGGGGGTTCTTC. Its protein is CASSLVLTDRGGFF.